Below are 15 T cell receptor beta chains sequenced from a single sample in a study of shared clonotypes between healthy human individuals. The table came from immunoSEQ multiplex PCR; TCRdb's copy has only in-frame clones and leaves some out. There are 2.3 million or so clones in the sample; approximately 95% occur only once, and under 0.45% lies in the top ten. What was sequenced was naive CD4+ T cells from PBMCs. Regarding subset: CD45RA+ positively selected. Source of these receptors: a man aged 18 to 30 in good health. Some clones in this sample may be carry-over from other donors' samples.

This chain joins TRBV5-5 and TRBJ2-6; no firm D call. V lost 8 bases to trimming and J lost 6 bases, with 18 bases between them. Germline V lookup: CDR1 SGHKS, CDR2 YYEKEE (reference sequence). This CDR3 has 15 amino acids. The CDR3 DNA follows: TGTGCCAGTCACCCGATAATTGCGTTGGCCAACGTCCTGACTTTC. Translating gives CASHPIIALANVLTF. The complete variable domain, with remaining parts taken from reference TRBV5-5 and TRBJ2-6, reads DAGVTQSPTHLIKTRGQQVTLRCSPISGHKSVSWYQQVLGQGPQFIFQYYEKEERGRGNFPDRFSARQFPNYSSELNVNALLLGDSALYLCASHPIIALANVLTFGAGSRLTVL.

The rearrangement uses TRBV6-5 and TRBJ2-3; 10 bases match TRBD2. Germline values: CDR1 MNHEY, CDR2 SVGAGI. The trim removed 6 bases at V and 0 bases at J, leaving 3 bases unmatched. The CDR3 loop spans 15 amino acids. The CDR3 protein is CASRNSGRSTDTQYF. The CDR3 nucleotides are TGTGCCAGCAGGAATAGCGGGAGGAGCACAGATACGCAGTATTTT.

The V call is TRBV27, the J call TRBJ1-3; tentatively, D is TRBD1 (5 bases). The CDR3 contains 14 residues. Germline V CDR1 and CDR2: MNHEY, SMNVEV (reference sequence). V lost 2 bases and J lost 4, with 9 bases in between. The CDR3 DNA reads as TGTGCCAGCAGTTTAGGGGGATTCGGAAACACCATATATTTT. Residues: CASSLGGFGNTIYF.

This clone has only a few counts. Other DNA sequences within the sample encode an identical CDR3. The rearrangement joins TRBV29-1 to TRBJ2-7, with 11 bases identical to TRBD2. The V gene end was trimmed by 6 bases and the J gene end by 0 bases; junction bases not matched to a gene: 4. The CDR3 is 14 residues long. Per the germline V gene, CDR1 is SQVTM and CDR2 is ANQGSEA. This CDR3 reads CSVDGTSGSYEQYF. In nucleotides, the CDR3 is TGCAGCGTAGACGGGACTAGCGGCTCCTACGAGCAGTACTTC.

Notes on this clone: Distinct nucleotide sequences in the sample also encode this CDR3. The V gene is TRBV5-1, the J gene TRBJ2-3; D ambiguous. Germline V lookup: CDR1 SGHRS, CDR2 YFSETQ. Trimming stripped 5 bases from V and 0 bases from J, with 10 bases between. CDR3 length: 14 amino acids. The CDR3 DNA is TGCGCCAGCAGTCTAGACTCTAGCACAGATACGCAGTATTTT. Translation gives CASSLDSSTDTQYF.

This chain uses TRBV6-1 with TRBJ1-1; possible D gene TRBD1, 5 bases. CDR1 and CDR2 (germline): MNHNS, SASEGT. CDR3 length equals 15 residues. V lost 5 bases and J lost 4, with 17 bases in between. CDR3 loop: CASSKLRETGTEAFF. The CDR3 DNA follows: TGTGCCAGCAGTAAACTCAGGGAAACGGGCACTGAAGCTTTCTTT.

The chain employs TRBV9 and TRBJ2-1; tentatively, D is TRBD2 (6 bases). The CDR3 contains 15 residues. Germline CDR1 reads SGDLS; CDR2 reads YYNGEE. The V end lost 0 bases, the J end lost 6 bases, and 13 bases lay between the germline ends. The CDR3 region has the DNA TGTGCCAGCAGCGTAGGGGCGGGATGGAGCAATGAGCAGTTCTTC. Translation: CASSVGAGWSNEQFF.

The rearrangement uses TRBV30 and TRBJ2-7, with TRBD2 as a possible D gene (6 bases). The CDR3 totals 12 residues. Trimming took off 1 base at V and 3 bases at J, with 7 bases between the two ends. The germline V gene has CDR1 GTSNPN and CDR2 SVGIG (reference sequence). The CDR3 DNA is TGTGCCTGGAGTGGGGGGGACTACGAGCAGTACTTC. This gives the protein CAWSGGDYEQYF.

The chain employs TRBV6-5 and TRBJ2-1, with 11 bases aligning to TRBD2. With 2 bases clipped from V and 7 bases from J, the junction kept 7 bases outside the gene matches. Germline CDR1 is MNHEY and CDR2 is SVGAGI. The CDR3 totals 16 residues. This chain's CDR3 is CASSYHSGRAANEQFF. The DNA for the CDR3 is TGTGCCAGCAGTTACCATAGCGGGAGGGCCGCGAATGAGCAGTTCTTC.

V is TRBV6-5 and J is TRBJ2-1; 13 nucleotides agree with TRBD2. Germline V gene lookup returns CDR1 MNHEY and CDR2 SVGAGI. The length of the CDR3 is 15 residues. V lost 3 bases to trimming and J lost 8 bases; unmatched junction nucleotides: 4. The CDR3 DNA reads TGTGCCAGCAGTTATACTAGCGGGAGGGCCTATGAGCAGTTCTTC. This gives the protein CASSYTSGRAYEQFF.

The chain employs TRBV7-2 and TRBJ1-4; tentatively, D is TRBD1 (6 bases). Germline loops: CDR1 SGHTA, CDR2 FQGNSA. This CDR3 comprises 16 residues. V was pared by 2 bases and J by 7 bases, with 17 bases between. Here the CDR3 DNA reads TGTGCCAGCAGCTTAAATACCCTACAGGGAGGTGAAAAACTGTTTTTT. Protein: CASSLNTLQGGEKLFF.

Concerning this clone: Different DNA sequences within this sample yield the same CDR3. The chain links TRBV7-8 to TRBJ2-3; tentatively, D is TRBD1 (5 bases). CDR1 SGHVS and CDR2 FQNEAQ come from the germline V gene. Trimming took off 1 base at V and 0 bases at J, with 8 bases between the two ends. The CDR3 runs to 15 residues. This chain's CDR3 is CASSLVTGSTDTQYF. CDR3 nucleotides: TGTGCCAGCAGCTTAGTAACAGGTAGCACAGATACGCAGTATTTT. Full variable domain (missing parts from reference TRBV7-8 and TRBJ2-3): GAGVSQSPRYKVAKRGQDVALRCDPISGHVSLFWYQQALGQGPEFLTYFQNEAQLDKSGLPSDRFFAERPEGSVSTLKIQRTQQEDSAVYLCASSLVTGSTDTQYFGPGTRLTVL.

This clone has a single count. The V call is TRBV6-6, the J call TRBJ2-7; TRBD1 agrees at 9 bases. J lost 6 bases, V lost 4 bases, and 7 bases had no gene match. The CDR3 is 14 residues long. Per germline, CDR1 MNHNY and CDR2 SVGAGI (reference sequence). The DNA for the CDR3 is TGTGCCAGCAGTTTAGGGGACAGGGTTAGCGAGCAGTACTTC. Its protein product is CASSLGDRVSEQYF.

In its sample, this clone was seen once. The rearrangement joins TRBV27 to TRBJ2-5, with D maybe TRBD1 (5 bases). CDR3 length: 14 amino acids. Germline V lookup: CDR1 MNHEY, CDR2 SMNVEV (reference sequence). Trimming removed 2 bases at V and 4 bases at J, with 11 bases between. CDR3 DNA: TGTGCCAGCAGTTTACGGCAGCAGGGAGAGACCCAGTACTTC. Protein sequence: CASSLRQQGETQYF.

The chain is built from TRBV4-3 and TRBJ1-2; 7 nucleotides match TRBD1. Germline V lookup: CDR1 LGHNA, CDR2 YSLEER. V gave up 0 bases and J gave up 5 bases; unmatched junction bases: 15. The CDR3 extends over 18 amino acids. Written as DNA, the CDR3 is TGCGCCAGCAGCCAAGATCTGGGAGTAAGGGGGCAGGTGTATGGCTACACCTTC. The encoded protein is CASSQDLGVRGQVYGYTF.